The present T cell receptor (beta chain) was sequenced within a study of shared clonotypes between healthy human individuals. Assay execution proceeded at the deep level. TCRdb keeps only in-frame clones here, not all; method: immunoSEQ multiplex PCR. The repertoire includes more than 2 million clones, around 95% of them detected once, and 0.1% to 0.15% sits in the top ten. CDR3 length: 14 residues. Unmatched junction bases numbered 2, after V lost 5 bases and J lost 1 base. Per the germline V gene, CDR1 is SGHVS and CDR2 is FNYEAQ. The source of this sequence is a man between 18 and 29 years old in good health. The chain couples TRBV7-6 to TRBJ1-2; 9 bases fit TRBD1. The material sequenced was naive CD4+ T cells sorted from blood. The subset denotes: CD45RA+ positively selected. The CDR3 nucleotides are TGTGCCAGCAGCGCGGGACAGGGTAACTATGGCTACACCTTC. Its translation is CASSAGQGNYGYTF.